This entry lists 14 T cell receptor beta chains sequenced from one sample in a study of control samples from healthy donors and cancer patients. Method: immunoSEQ multiplex PCR; TCRdb's copy keeps in-frame clones and lacks some. Of over 100,000 clones detected, around 88% appear once; the ten largest clones hold approximately 3.5%. Sequencing was performed on blood. The receptors stem from a man aged 40-49 years in good health.

V is TRBV5-6 and J is TRBJ1-6, with a tentative D call TRBD1 (5 bases). Germline V CDR1 and CDR2: SGHDT, YYEEEE. V gave up 6 bases and J gave up 10 bases, with 17 bases separating them. The CDR3 covers 14 residues. The CDR3 region has the DNA TGTGCCAGCAACCAACCGGGGGAAAAATCACCCCTCCACTTT. Its protein is CASNQPGEKSPLHF.

This clone was recorded only once. The chain uses TRBV18 and TRBJ1-4; D ambiguous. Deletions cut 0 bases from V and 6 bases from J, with 23 bases between. CDR3 length: 19 amino acids. Germline CDR1 is KGHSH and CDR2 is LQKENI. CDR3 in DNA: TGTGCCAGCTCACCACCGCGTGCACCGGGCCGTCGGGCCGATGAAAAACTGTTTTTT. This codes for CASSPPRAPGRRADEKLFF.

The chain employs TRBV12-3 or TRBV12-4 and TRBJ2-7; D perhaps matches TRBD1 (6 bases). V lost 2 bases, J lost 5 bases, and 7 bases lay in between. This CDR3 is 12 amino acids long. The CDR3, as DNA: TGTGCCAGCAGTTTAAACAGGGACGAGCAGTACTTC. Amino acid sequence: CASSLNRDEQYF.

The chain joins TRBV10-1 to TRBJ1-1, with TRBD1 matching 8 bases. CDR3 size: 13 residues. Losses at the gene ends were 8 bases for V and 4 bases for J; bases not matched to a gene: 6. Germline V CDR1 and CDR2: WNHNN, SYGVQD (reference sequence). The CDR3 here is CASGRQGITEAFF. The CDR3 bases are TGCGCCAGCGGACGACAGGGGATCACTGAAGCTTTCTTT.

The V and J genes are TRBV6-5 and TRBJ1-3, with TRBD1 as a possible D gene (6 bases). The CDR3 extends over 15 amino acids. V lost 5 bases and J 0 bases, leaving 11 bases between the germline ends. The germline V gene has CDR1 MNHEY and CDR2 SVGAGI. The CDR3 here is CASSRGGASGNTIYF. The CDR3 nucleotides are TGTGCCAGCAGTCGAGGGGGGGCCTCTGGAAACACCATATATTTT.

V usage is TRBV7-9 and J usage is TRBJ1-2; the match to TRBD1 covers 10 bases. The CDR3 runs 16 residues. Germline CDR1 reads SEHNR; CDR2 reads FQNEAQ (reference sequence). The V segment lost 4 bases and the J segment 5 bases; nucleotides outside the gene matches: 10. This CDR3 is CASSSGQGLFLYGYTF. The CDR3 nucleotides are TGTGCCAGCAGCTCGGGACAGGGGCTCTTTCTTTATGGCTACACCTTC.

This clone showed up just once. One base away lies a much larger clone, so this may be a sequencing read error. Additional DNA sequences in this sample encode the identical CDR3. The V call is TRBV18, the J call TRBJ2-7; D remains unclear. Trimming left V 3 bases short and J 3 bases short, with 3 bases between. The CDR3 contains 11 residues. CDR1 and CDR2 from the germline V gene are KGHSH and LQKENI. CDR3 nucleotide sequence: TGTGCCAGCTCACCGGACTACGAGCAGTACTTC. Protein sequence: CASSPDYEQYF.

The J gene is TRBJ2-1, the V gene TRBV7-9, with D unclear. The CDR3 is 12 residues long. Germline CDR1 is SEHNR and CDR2 is FQNEAQ (reference sequence). V lost 8 bases and J lost 12, with 17 bases in between. The CDR3: CASADERRGQFF. The DNA of the CDR3 is TGTGCCAGCGCGGATGAACGGAGAGGGCAGTTCTTC.

The chain carries TRBV6-2 or TRBV6-3 and TRBJ1-1, with a weak D call TRBD1 (5 bases). Germline V gene lookup returns CDR1 MNHEY and CDR2 SVGEGT. The CDR3 runs 12 residues. Trimming took off 6 bases at V and 7 bases at J, with 12 bases between the two ends. Here the CDR3 reads CASSKNGGEAFF. DNA of the CDR3: TGTGCCAGCAGCAAAAACGGGGGTGAAGCTTTCTTT.

This chain uses TRBV28 with TRBJ2-7; D is tentatively TRBD1 or TRBD2 (5 bases each). CDR1 MDHEN and CDR2 SYDVKM come from the germline V gene. This CDR3 is 15 amino acids long. Trimming left V 6 bases short and J 0 bases short, with 15 bases between. Here the CDR3 reads CASRSPGTASYEQYF. The CDR3 DNA sequence: TGTGCCAGCAGATCCCCCGGGACGGCCTCCTACGAGCAGTACTTC. The complete variable domain, with remaining parts taken from reference TRBV28 and TRBJ2-7, reads DVKVTQSSRYLVKRTGEKVFLECVQDMDHENMFWYRQDPGLGLRLIYFSYDVKMKEKGDIPEGYSVSREKKERFSLILESASTNQTSMYLCASRSPGTASYEQYFGPGTRLTVT.

The rearrangement links TRBV10-3 to TRBJ2-1, with D possibly matching TRBD2 (6 bases). This CDR3 is 17 amino acids long. Deletions cut 6 bases from V and 7 bases from J, with 25 bases between. CDR1 is ENHRY and CDR2 is SYGVKD in the germline V gene. The CDR3 DNA follows: TGTGCCATCAGGGGGACCGGGACTTACTATAATCGGAATGAGCAGTTCTTC. This sequence encodes CAIRGTGTYYNRNEQFF.

The chain has TRBV5-1 and TRBJ2-1; 11 bases map to TRBD2. The V and J ends lost 1 base and 7 bases, in that order; junction bases with no gene match: 13. Germline V gives CDR1 SGHRS, CDR2 YFSETQ. The CDR3 is 18 amino acids. The CDR3 sequence is CASSLTPLTSGGGNEQFF. The DNA for the CDR3 is TGCGCCAGCAGCTTGACCCCCCTCACTAGCGGGGGAGGGAATGAGCAGTTCTTC. Full variable domain (remainder filled in from reference TRBV5-1 and TRBJ2-1): KAGVTQTPRYLIKTRGQQVTLSCSPISGHRSVSWYQQTPGQGLQFLFEYFSETQRNKGNFPGRFSGRQFSNSRSEMNVSTLELGDSALYLCASSLTPLTSGGGNEQFFGPGTRLTVL.

The rearrangement joins TRBV7-3 to TRBJ2-2; the match to TRBD1 covers 8 bases. The junction had 5 bases not matched to a gene; V was cut back by 2 bases and J by 3 bases. This CDR3 has 16 amino acids. From germline, CDR1 is SGHTA and CDR2 FQGTGA. CDR3 sequence (DNA): TGTGCCAGCAGCTTACAGGGGGCGCCTGACACCGGGGAGCTGTTTTTT. Encoded protein: CASSLQGAPDTGELFF. Together with reference TRBV7-3 and TRBJ2-2, the CDR3 gives the full variable domain: GAGVSQTPSNKVTEKGKYVELRCDPISGHTALYWYRQSLGQGPEFLIYFQGTGAADDSGLPNDRFFAVRPEGSVSTLKIQRTERGDSAVYLCASSLQGAPDTGELFFGEGSRLTVL.

CDR3 sequence: CASSSRTASQPQHF. The DNA of the CDR3 is TGTGCCAGCAGCTCCCGGACAGCTTCTCAGCCCCAGCATTTT. This chain connects TRBV3-1 (or the pseudogene TRBV3-2) to TRBJ1-5, with TRBD1 as a possible D gene (6 bases). Trimming took off 5 bases at V and 6 bases at J, with 14 bases between the two ends. The germline V gene has CDR1 LGHDT and CDR2 YNNKEL (reference sequence). This CDR3 has 14 amino acids.